Given below is one T cell receptor beta chain in context. This specimen comes from a study of shared clonotypes between healthy human individuals. Germline CDR1 is MDHEN and CDR2 is SYDVKM. Trimming cost V 4 bases and J 4 bases, with 13 bases left between them. There are 14 residues in the CDR3. Assay used: immunoSEQ multiplex PCR; TCRdb lists only in-frame clones, some missing. The sample includes approximately 640,000 clones, 55% to 75% of them seen just once. The V call is TRBV28, the J call TRBJ1-1; D possibly corresponds to TRBD1 (6 bases). The sequenced material came from memory CD4+ T cells sorted from blood. The subset denotes: CD45RA-negative fraction. This receptor was obtained from a woman between 25 and 40 years old in good health. CDR3 protein: CASSSYGGGTEAFF. The CDR3 bases are TGTGCCAGCAGTTCGTATGGAGGGGGCACTGAAGCTTTCTTT.